Below, 11 T cell receptor beta chains from the same sample are listed, as sequenced in a study of blood T cell repertoires in COVID-19. Sequenced by immunoSEQ multiplex PCR; TCRdb stores in-frame clones only, minus some. The data hold about half a million clones, with roughly 88% observed a single time. Sequenced sample: peripheral blood. These receptors were taken from a human donor in a cohort sampled during active COVID-19.

The CDR3 region has the DNA TGTGCCAGCTCACCCGGGAGTGGCAGGATGAACACTGAAGCTTTCTTT. Residues: CASSPGSGRMNTEAFF. V is TRBV18 and J is TRBJ1-1; D not resolved. Between the trimmed V and J ends, which lost 3 bases and 0 bases, there was a span of 14 bases. Germline assignment: CDR1 KGHSH and CDR2 LQKENI. The CDR3 runs to 16 residues.

The rearrangement uses TRBV7-6 and TRBJ2-3; TRBD2 matches at 10 bases. V was clipped by 1 base and J by 4 bases; unmatched bases: 8. This CDR3 has 17 residues. CDR1 and CDR2 from the germline V gene are SGHVS and FNYEAQ. The CDR3 is CASSLGIAGGSADTQYF. The CDR3 DNA reads as TGTGCCAGCAGCTTAGGGATAGCGGGAGGTAGTGCAGATACGCAGTATTTT.

This chain joins TRBV30 and TRBJ1-5; D call uncertain. The length of the CDR3 is 15 residues. Germline-derived CDR1 and CDR2 are GTSNPN and SVGIG (reference sequence). V lost 0 bases and J 0 bases, leaving 9 bases between the germline ends. For the CDR3, the DNA is TGTGCCTGGAGTGTTGGGCAGCATAGCAATCAGCCCCAGCATTTT. Amino acids: CAWSVGQHSNQPQHF.

V usage is TRBV19 and J usage is TRBJ2-2, with TRBD2 identical over 7 bases. The V segment lost 5 bases and the J segment 3 bases; nucleotides outside the gene matches: 6. This CDR3 comprises 15 residues. From germline, CDR1 is LNHDA and CDR2 SQIVND (reference sequence). The CDR3 is CASSRLGGDTGELFF. The CDR3 nucleotides are TGTGCCAGTAGTCGTTTGGGAGGGGACACCGGGGAGCTGTTTTTT.

The CDR3 loop reads CASSQGDYVQETQYF. CDR3 coding DNA: TGCGCCAGCAGCCAAGGGGACTACGTCCAAGAGACCCAGTACTTC. The V call is TRBV4-3, the J call TRBJ2-5, with TRBD2 identical over 7 bases. J lost 1 base, V lost 1 base, and 3 bases had no gene match. CDR1 LGHNA and CDR2 YSLEER come from the germline V gene. This CDR3 region has 15 residues.

This clone was found a few times. The J gene is TRBJ1-1, the V gene TRBV3-1 (or the pseudogene TRBV3-2); D remains ambiguous. V gave up 4 bases and J gave up 0 bases, with 9 bases separating them. The CDR3 loop spans 14 amino acids. Per the germline V gene, CDR1 is LGHDT and CDR2 is YNNKEL (reference sequence). The CDR3 loop is CASSLSGLNTEAFF. In DNA form, the CDR3 reads TGTGCCAGCAGCCTGTCAGGATTGAACACTGAAGCTTTCTTT.

Turning to this clone: Other DNA sequences of this sample code for an identical CDR3. The chain joins TRBV11-1 to TRBJ1-2, with D tentatively TRBD1 (5 bases). CDR3 length: 13 residues. Germline lookup yields CDR1 SGHAT and CDR2 FQDESV (reference sequence). The ends were cut back, 5 bases at V and 4 bases at J, with 11 bases in the middle. CDR3: CASSPQGSYGYTF. CDR3 nucleotides: TGTGCCAGCAGCCCCCAGGGATCCTATGGCTACACCTTC.

The V and J genes are TRBV5-5 and TRBJ2-5; TRBD2 is a possible D gene (5 bases). In germline, CDR1 is SGHKS, CDR2 YYEKEE (reference sequence). The CDR3 runs to 13 residues. V was pared by 3 bases and J by 1 base, with 7 bases between. The DNA of the CDR3 is TGTGCCAGCAGCTCGAGGGTCCAAGAGACCCAGTACTTC. As protein: CASSSRVQETQYF.

The J gene is TRBJ1-5, the V gene TRBV19; maybe TRBD1 (5 bases). Germline V gene lookup returns CDR1 LNHDA and CDR2 SQIVND (reference sequence). V was clipped by 7 bases and J by 3 bases, with 13 bases between them. CDR3 length equals 14 residues. The CDR3 region is CASMAGLANQPQHF. CDR3 nucleotides: TGTGCCAGTATGGCAGGGTTGGCCAATCAGCCCCAGCATTTT.

V and J are TRBV4-3 and TRBJ2-3; 10 bases are shared with TRBD2. J gave up 2 bases and V 0 bases, and 14 bases lay outside the gene matches. From germline, CDR1 is LGHNA and CDR2 YSLEER. The CDR3 has 20 residues. The DNA of the CDR3 is TGCGCCAGCAGCCAAGACGTAGCGGGAGGCCCGTCGGGCTCCACAGATACGCAGTATTTT. It specifies CASSQDVAGGPSGSTDTQYF.

The chain links TRBV5-4 to TRBJ1-2; D might be TRBD1 (6 bases). This CDR3 has 15 residues. Trimming removed 0 bases at V and 5 bases at J, with 14 bases between. CDR1 and CDR2 from the germline V gene are SGHNT and YYREEE (reference sequence). The CDR3, as DNA: TGTGCCAGCAGCTTGGTACAGGGTGACTATTATGGCTACACCTTC. Translating it yields CASSLVQGDYYGYTF.